A selection of T cell receptor beta chains follows, all from one sample in a study of technical replicates of blood from several donors. Profiled with immunoSEQ multiplex PCR; TCRdb holds only in-frame clones, not every one. In the table there are roughly 80,000 clones, 94% of which are singletons. The source material was T cells isolated from PBMCs. These receptors all come from a human donor in good health. The CDR3 runs from the conserved cysteine through the conserved F or W. D genes are given only for firm matches. A clone size is listed for some rows: how often the clone was seen (once, few, many), or a class if it is expanded.

cdr3_aa	cdr3_nt	clone_size	d_call	v_call	j_call
CAWRKEFEQYF	TGTGCCTGGAGGAAAGAGTTCGAGCAGTACTTC	.	.	TRBV30	TRBJ2-7
CASSEAGLAGFSYEQYF	TGTGCCAGCAGTGAGGCAGGACTAGCGGGCTTCTCCTACGAGCAGTACTTC	once	TRBD2	TRBV2	TRBJ2-7
CSVGAGRTDTQYF	TGCAGCGTTGGAGCGGGAAGGACAGATACGCAGTATTTT	.	TRBD2	TRBV29-1	TRBJ2-3
CASSLFVEGYEQYF	TGTGCCAGCAGCTTGTTTGTAGAGGGCTACGAGCAGTACTTC	.	.	TRBV11-2	TRBJ2-7
CASSRVSYEQYF	TGTGCCAGCAGTCGGGTCTCCTACGAGCAGTACTTC	.	.	TRBV25-1	TRBJ2-7
CASSEAFGTGALAGELFF	TGTGCCAGCAGTGAAGCGTTTGGGACAGGGGCTCTTGCAGGGGAGCTGTTTTTT	.	TRBD1	TRBV6-1	TRBJ2-2
CASSQAGTAGLSYEQYF	TGTGCCAGCAGCCAAGCGGGGACAGCGGGCCTCTCCTACGAGCAGTACTTC	.	.	TRBV4-2	TRBJ2-7
CSAGTGNTIYF	TGCAGTGCTGGGACAGGGAACACCATATATTTT	once	TRBD1	TRBV20-1	TRBJ1-3
CASSQGGPTEAFF	TGTGCCAGCAGCCAAGGGGGCCCCACTGAAGCTTTCTTT	few	TRBD1	TRBV25-1	TRBJ1-1
CASSPLAGGSQFF	TGTGCCAGCAGCCCACTAGCGGGAGGATCGCAGTTCTTC	.	TRBD2	TRBV7-9	TRBJ2-1
CASSPLTSGAQFF	TGTGCCAGCAGCCCCCTAACTAGCGGGGCCCAGTTCTTC	once	TRBD2	TRBV11-2	TRBJ2-1
CASSESLAGAVSKNIQYF	TGTGCCAGCAGTGAAAGTCTAGCGGGAGCTGTATCCAAAAACATTCAGTACTTC	.	TRBD2	TRBV25-1	TRBJ2-4
CASMLQPGTGVYNEQFF	TGCGCCAGCATGCTACAACCCGGGACAGGGGTTTACAATGAGCAGTTCTTC	.	TRBD1	TRBV5-1	TRBJ2-1
CTSSPGEGEQYF	TGCACCAGCAGCCCCGGAGAGGGCGAGCAGTACTTC	.	.	TRBV1	TRBJ2-7
CASSSFYGTSLEQYF	TGTGCCAGCAGCTCTTTTTATGGGACTAGCTTAGAGCAGTACTTC	.	TRBD2	TRBV7-6	TRBJ2-7
CASTSGTSLYEQYF	TGTGCCAGCACCTCCGGGACTAGTCTCTACGAGCAGTACTTC	.	TRBD2	TRBV6-1	TRBJ2-7
CASSLGLLAGGGVTDTQYF	TGTGCCAGCAGCTTAGGCTTGCTAGCGGGAGGAGGGGTGACAGATACGCAGTATTTT	.	TRBD2	TRBV13	TRBJ2-3
CASSLRGQGTTGELFF	TGTGCCAGCAGCCTCCGGGGACAGGGGACGACCGGGGAGCTGTTTTTT	.	TRBD1	TRBV9	TRBJ2-2
CASSFGNTEAFF	TGTGCCAGCAGTTTCGGGAACACTGAAGCTTTCTTT	once	.	TRBV27	TRBJ1-1
CASSTPPGTGVFLAKNIQYF	TGTGCCAGCAGCACTCCTCCCGGGACAGGGGTCTTTCTAGCCAAAAACATTCAGTACTTC	.	.	TRBV21-1	TRBJ2-4
CASSPGTSGWTDTQYF	TGTGCCAGCAGCCCTGGGACTAGCGGGTGGACAGATACGCAGTATTTT	.	TRBD2	TRBV7-9	TRBJ2-3
CASSLLGNYNEQFF	TGTGCCAGCAGCTTATTGGGCAACTACAATGAGCAGTTCTTC	.	.	TRBV7-8	TRBJ2-1
CASSFSGLADEQFF	TGTGCCAGCAGTTTTAGTGGACTAGCTGATGAGCAGTTCTTC	.	TRBD2	TRBV27	TRBJ2-1
CASRTTGYTGELFF	TGTGCCAGCAGAACAACAGGGTACACCGGGGAGCTGTTTTTT	once	.	TRBV6-5	TRBJ2-2
CASSPPGQGTDTQYF	TGTGCCAGCTCACCCCCGGGACAGGGCACAGATACGCAGTATTTT	.	TRBD1	TRBV18	TRBJ2-3
CASSLGLYSYNEQFF	TGTGCCAGCAGTTTAGGACTATACTCCTACAATGAGCAGTTCTTC	.	.	TRBV28	TRBJ2-1
CASKAGQGAYEQYF	TGTGCCAGCAAGGCCGGACAGGGGGCCTACGAGCAGTACTTC	.	TRBD1	TRBV6-6	TRBJ2-7
CASSQDGVFGTDEKLFF	TGCGCCAGCAGCCAAGACGGGGTATTCGGCACGGATGAAAAACTGTTTTTT	.	.	TRBV4-3	TRBJ1-4
CASGGLAGAYNEQFF	TGTGCCAGCGGCGGACTAGCGGGAGCCTACAATGAGCAGTTCTTC	.	TRBD2	TRBV28	TRBJ2-1
CASSPVRGPQFYEQYF	TGCGCCAGCAGCCCAGTTAGGGGGCCCCAGTTTTACGAGCAGTACTTC	once	TRBD1	TRBV4-1	TRBJ2-7
CASSLAGDRGTEAFF	TGCGCCAGCAGCTTGGCCGGAGACAGGGGTACTGAAGCTTTCTTT	.	TRBD1	TRBV5-1	TRBJ1-1
CSVDGLRPWSSGGDDEQFF	TGCAGCGTTGATGGACTCCGGCCGTGGTCGTCGGGGGGAGATGATGAGCAGTTCTTC	.	TRBD2	TRBV29-1	TRBJ2-1
CASSYGHLNQPQHF	TGTGCCAGCAGTTACGGACACTTAAATCAGCCCCAGCATTTT	.	.	TRBV6-6	TRBJ1-5
CASSLSGSDYNEQFF	TGTGCCAGCAGTCTTAGCGGGAGTGACTACAATGAGCAGTTCTTC	.	TRBD2	TRBV2	TRBJ2-1
CASSSGTSANEQFF	TGTGCCAGCAGCTCTGGGACTAGCGCCAATGAGCAGTTCTTC	.	TRBD2	TRBV7-6	TRBJ2-1
CASSEGSGGNQPQHF	TGTGCCAGCAGCGAGGGATCAGGGGGCAATCAGCCCCAGCATTTT	.	.	TRBV28	TRBJ1-5
CASSVNRDSRGYTF	TGTGCCAGCAGCGTAAACCGGGACTCCCGGGGCTACACCTTC	.	.	TRBV9	TRBJ1-2
CASRTGGRETQYF	TGTGCCAGCCGGACAGGGGGAAGAGAGACCCAGTACTTC	.	TRBD1	TRBV28	TRBJ2-5